This entry features one T cell receptor (beta chain) sequence. The antigen remains unidentified. The entry originates in a study of cytomegalovirus exposure and HLA in healthy donors. For the study at large: Early release data held around 80 million unique TCRs from HLA-typed donors. Study-wide results and limits: Equally common other TCR beta chains were less clonally expanded than HLA-associated ones, a later analysis found. Associated with cytomegalovirus, according to the listing, were 150 to 200 TCR beta chains.

Use of 60 Vbeta and 13 Jbeta primers characterized the PCR. As handled by the study authors: In a later analysis, of tens of millions of unique beta chains, around 9.9 million appeared in at least two donors. Measured with immunoSEQ multiplex PCR; TCRdb has only the in-frame clones, and not every one. The DNA gave D and trimming, while V, J and clone size come from that table. Altogether over 100,000 clones are present, 79% being singletons, with the ten largest covering under 3%. Sequenced input: PBMCs. The sequence was obtained from a woman in her late teens or twenties in good health and CMV-seropositive.

The CDR3 protein is CASRGTDEQYF. The CDR3 region has the DNA TGTGCCAGCAGAGGGACAGACGAGCAGTACTTC. The V and J genes are TRBV2 and TRBJ2-7; TRBD1 aligns across 7 bases. The junction had 1 base not matched to a gene; V was cut back by 6 bases and J by 5 bases. In germline, CDR1 is SNHLY, CDR2 FYNNEI. This CDR3 is built from 11 residues.